The rows below give T cell receptor beta chains drawn from one sample of a study of blood T cells in healthy people across ages. TCRdb ran MiXCR on the 5' RACE reads and lists one entry per CDR3 protein. The sample includes 450,000 to 600,000 distinct CDR3 sequences, roughly a quarter of them seen just once. The same data also contributed to another study, on T cells of mothers and their children.

Sequencing input: blood. These receptors were taken from a boy between 2 and 10 years old in good health. Each CDR3 is given with its conserved first and last residue. A D gene is named only where the DNA matches it firmly. Not every row has a clone size; where given, it reads once, few, many or a size class.

d_call	v_call	cdr3_length	j_call	clone_size	cdr3_aa	cdr3_nt
TRBD1	TRBV12-3/TRBV12-4	17	TRBJ2-5	NA	CASSFRDRVSSGETQYF	TGTGCCAGCAGTTTCCGGGACAGGGTTTCTTCAGGAGAGACCCAGTACTTC
NA	TRBV4-3	15	TRBJ2-7	NA	CASSQTSGGSYEQYF	TGCGCCAGCAGCCAAACGAGCGGTGGCTCCTACGAGCAGTACTTC
TRBD1	TRBV2	14	TRBJ2-5	NA	CASSDRQGTETQYF	TGTGCCAGCAGTGACCGACAGGGTACGGAGACCCAGTACTTC
TRBD2	TRBV7-2	15	TRBJ2-3	NA	CASSLVRGVTDTQYF	TGTGCCAGCAGCCTTGTGCGGGGGGTCACAGATACGCAGTATTTT
NA	TRBV5-4	15	TRBJ1-2	few	CASSMGRDLRYGYTF	TGTGCCAGCAGCATGGGAAGGGACCTGAGATATGGCTACACCTTC
NA	TRBV12-3/TRBV12-4	14	TRBJ2-7	NA	CASRGPGASYEQYF	TGTGCCAGCAGGGGACCGGGGGCCTCATACGAGCAGTACTTC
TRBD1	TRBV5-5	13	TRBJ1-1	NA	CASSQDRDTEAFF	TGTGCCAGCAGCCAGGACAGGGACACTGAAGCTTTCTTT
NA	TRBV27	14	TRBJ2-5	NA	CASSSTRSAKTQYF	TGTGCCAGCAGTTCGACGCGGAGCGCCAAGACCCAGTACTTC
TRBD2	TRBV12-3/TRBV12-4	15	TRBJ2-1	few	CASNLAGGPYEEQFF	TGTGCCAGTAATCTAGCGGGGGGGCCATACGAGGAGCAGTTCTTC
NA	TRBV5-1	16	TRBJ1-3	NA	CASSLSGAASGNTIYF	TGCGCCAGCAGCTTGAGTGGTGCGGCCTCTGGAAACACCATATATTTT
NA	TRBV12-3/TRBV12-4	13	TRBJ2-7	few	CASNFNTGNEQYF	TGTGCCAGCAACTTCAATACAGGGAACGAGCAGTACTTC
NA	TRBV12-3/TRBV12-4	14	TRBJ1-6	few	CASSVGSYNSPLHF	TGTGCCAGCAGTGTCGGCTCCTATAATTCACCCCTCCACTTT
NA	TRBV20-1	16	TRBJ2-2	few	CSARAPPEGRAGELFF	TGCAGTGCTAGAGCCCCACCGGAGGGGCGGGCCGGGGAGCTGTTTTTT
NA	TRBV10-3	14	TRBJ2-7	few	CAISEDRMDYEQYF	TGTGCCATCAGTGAGGACAGGATGGACTACGAGCAGTACTTC
NA	TRBV6-5	15	TRBJ2-1	few	CASRQTGTLGVEQFF	TGTGCCAGCAGACAAACAGGAACCCTCGGTGTTGAGCAGTTCTTC
TRBD2	TRBV14	17	TRBJ2-1	NA	CASSRTGTSGIIDEQFF	TGTGCCAGCAGCCGCACCGGGACTAGCGGGATCATCGATGAGCAGTTCTTC
NA	TRBV21-1	14	TRBJ2-7	NA	CASSKEVKRYEQYF	TGTGCCAGCAGCAAGGAGGTGAAGCGCTACGAGCAGTACTTC
NA	TRBV29-1	11	TRBJ2-4	NA	CSVMGGNIQYF	TGCAGCGTGATGGGTGGGAACATTCAGTACTTC
NA	TRBV6-5	18	TRBJ2-7	NA	CASSYFAPRLGPGYEQYF	TGTGCCAGCAGTTACTTTGCCCCGCGGTTGGGTCCCGGCTACGAGCAGTACTTC
NA	TRBV5-1	22	TRBJ1-1	few	CASSRIGGTRGGGLKMNTEAFF	TGCGCCAGCAGCCGAATCGGGGGAACAAGGGGAGGGGGGCTCAAAATGAACACTGAAGCTTTCTTT
NA	TRBV19	13	TRBJ1-3	NA	CASIPTYGNTIYF	TGTGCCAGTATCCCGACTTATGGAAACACCATATATTTT
NA	TRBV6-4	14	TRBJ2-1	NA	CASSDGLAYNEQFF	TGTGCCAGCAGTGACGGGTTAGCGTACAATGAGCAGTTCTTC
NA	TRBV15	14	TRBJ1-5	NA	CATRVRDSNQPQHF	TGTGCCACCCGAGTCCGGGACAGCAATCAGCCCCAGCATTTT
TRBD1	TRBV6-5	15	TRBJ1-1	many	CASSPTGGLRTEAFF	TGTGCCAGCAGTCCCACAGGGGGGTTGCGGACTGAAGCTTTCTTT
TRBD2	TRBV7-2	18	TRBJ2-5	NA	CASSLVRTSGGPQETQYF	TGTGCCAGCAGCTTAGTACGGACTAGCGGGGGGCCCCAAGAGACCCAGTACTTC
NA	TRBV7-9	12	TRBJ2-5	NA	CASSFISETQYF	TGTGCCAGCAGCTTTATATCGGAGACCCAGTACTTC
NA	TRBV7-9	15	TRBJ2-1	NA	CASTQDSSSYNEQFF	TGTGCCAGCACCCAGGACTCAAGCTCCTACAATGAGCAGTTCTTC
TRBD2	TRBV7-9	15	TRBJ2-1	many	CASSLPRELDNEQFF	TGTGCCAGCAGCCTCCCGCGGGAGCTCGACAATGAGCAGTTCTTC
NA	TRBV15	13	TRBJ1-4	few	CATSREGNGKLFF	TGTGCCACCAGCAGAGAGGGAAATGGAAAACTGTTTTTT
NA	TRBV20-1	15	TRBJ2-2	once	CSASLNGPLSGELFF	TGCAGTGCTAGCCTTAACGGGCCCCTAAGCGGGGAGCTGTTTTTT
NA	TRBV7-9	14	TRBJ1-1	NA	CASSLTGKNTEAFF	TGTGCCAGCAGCTTGACAGGAAAGAACACTGAAGCTTTCTTT
TRBD2	TRBV11-2	16	TRBJ2-5	NA	CASSPVSGLAAETQYF	TGTGCCAGCAGCCCCGTTTCGGGACTAGCGGCGGAGACCCAGTACTTC
NA	TRBV7-9	14	TRBJ2-1	NA	CASSLGGPLDEQFF	TGTGCCAGCAGCTTAGGAGGGCCCCTCGATGAGCAGTTCTTC
TRBD1	TRBV30	14	TRBJ1-4	few	CACDTGGMGEKLFF	TGTGCCTGCGATACAGGGGGCATGGGGGAAAAACTGTTTTTT
NA	TRBV2	14	TRBJ1-4	NA	CASSLEGTPEKLFF	TGTGCCAGCAGCCTGGAGGGGACACCTGAAAAACTGTTTTTT
NA	TRBV20-1	15	TRBJ1-5	few	CSAATPGYSNQPQHF	TGCAGTGCGGCAACCCCGGGTTATAGCAATCAGCCCCAGCATTTT
TRBD2	TRBV10-3	15	TRBJ2-1	few	CAIRGGLAGVDGQFF	TGTGCCATCAGGGGGGGGCTAGCGGGAGTGGATGGGCAGTTCTTC
NA	TRBV29-1	14	TRBJ2-2	NA	CSVESLERNGELFF	TGCAGCGTTGAATCACTAGAAAGAAACGGGGAGCTGTTTTTT
TRBD2	TRBV2	16	TRBJ2-5	NA	CASSEGLAGAQETQYF	TGTGCCAGCAGTGAGGGACTAGCCGGGGCACAGGAGACCCAGTACTTC
NA	TRBV12-3/TRBV12-4	15	TRBJ2-1	few	CASTPEGGAYNEQFF	TGTGCCAGCACCCCCGAGGGAGGCGCCTACAATGAGCAGTTCTTC
NA	TRBV10-3	14	TRBJ2-7	few	CAISDLGGRTEQYF	TGTGCCATCAGTGATTTGGGTGGGAGAACCGAGCAGTACTTC
NA	TRBV29-1	13	TRBJ2-7	NA	CSVEWDNSYEQYF	TGCAGCGTTGAATGGGACAACTCCTACGAGCAGTACTTC
TRBD2	TRBV29-1	15	TRBJ2-1	NA	CGALISGRRYNEQFF	TGCGGCGCTCTGATTAGCGGGAGGAGGTACAATGAGCAGTTCTTC
NA	TRBV29-1	11	TRBJ2-4	NA	CSVEVQNIQYF	TGCAGCGTAGAAGTCCAAAACATTCAGTACTTC
NA	TRBV20-1	16	TRBJ1-4	NA	CSYLPAGRGLNEKLFF	TGCAGTTATCTCCCGGCAGGGAGAGGTCTTAATGAAAAACTGTTTTTT
TRBD1	TRBV14	14	TRBJ2-7	NA	CASSPLRTGGEQYF	TGTGCCAGCAGCCCACTGCGGACAGGGGGCGAGCAGTACTTC